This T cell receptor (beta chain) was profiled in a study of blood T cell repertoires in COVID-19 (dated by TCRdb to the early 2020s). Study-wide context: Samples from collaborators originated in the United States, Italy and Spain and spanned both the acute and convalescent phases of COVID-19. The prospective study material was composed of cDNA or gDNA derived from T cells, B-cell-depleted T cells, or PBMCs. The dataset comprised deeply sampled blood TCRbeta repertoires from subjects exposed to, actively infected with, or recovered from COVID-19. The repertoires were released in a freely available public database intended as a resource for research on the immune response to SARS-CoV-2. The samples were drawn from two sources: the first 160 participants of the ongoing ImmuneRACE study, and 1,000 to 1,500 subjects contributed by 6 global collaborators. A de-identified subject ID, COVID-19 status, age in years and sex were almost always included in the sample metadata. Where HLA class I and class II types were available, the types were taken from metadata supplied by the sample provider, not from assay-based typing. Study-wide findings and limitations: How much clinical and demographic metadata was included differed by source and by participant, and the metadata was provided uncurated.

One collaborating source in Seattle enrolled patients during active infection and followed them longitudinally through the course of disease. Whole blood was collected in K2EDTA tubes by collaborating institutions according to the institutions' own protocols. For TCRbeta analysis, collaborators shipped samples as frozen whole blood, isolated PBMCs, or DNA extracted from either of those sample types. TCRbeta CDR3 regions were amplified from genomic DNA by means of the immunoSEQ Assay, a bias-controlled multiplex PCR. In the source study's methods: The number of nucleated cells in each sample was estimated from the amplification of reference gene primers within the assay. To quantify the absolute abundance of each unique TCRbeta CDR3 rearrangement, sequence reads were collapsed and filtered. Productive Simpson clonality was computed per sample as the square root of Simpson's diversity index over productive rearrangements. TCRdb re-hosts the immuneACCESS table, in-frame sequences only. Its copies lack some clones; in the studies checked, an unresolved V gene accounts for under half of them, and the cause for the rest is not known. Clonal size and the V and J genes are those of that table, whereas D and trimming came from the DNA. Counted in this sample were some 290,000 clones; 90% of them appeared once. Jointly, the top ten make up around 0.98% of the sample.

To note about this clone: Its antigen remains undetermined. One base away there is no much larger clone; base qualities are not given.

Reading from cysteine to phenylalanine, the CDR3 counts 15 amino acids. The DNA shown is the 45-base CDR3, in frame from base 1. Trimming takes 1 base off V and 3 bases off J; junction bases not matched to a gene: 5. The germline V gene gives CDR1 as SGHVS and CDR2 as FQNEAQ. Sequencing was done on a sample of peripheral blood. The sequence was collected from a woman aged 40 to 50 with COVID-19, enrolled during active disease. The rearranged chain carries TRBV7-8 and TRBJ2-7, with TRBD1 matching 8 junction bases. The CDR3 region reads CASSLEAGGDYEQYF. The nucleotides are TGTGCCAGCAGCTTAGAGGCAGGGGGCGACTACGAGCAGTACTTC.